This T cell receptor (beta chain) came from a study of blood T cell repertoires in COVID-19. Study overall: From the United States, Italy and Spain came samples of acute and convalescent COVID-19.

The data were produced by immunoSEQ multiplex PCR, yet TCRdb's version contains in-frame clones alone and is incomplete. The repertoire includes tens of thousands of clones, around nine tenths of them detected once, and under 5.5% sits in the top ten. Seattle participants joined during active infection and were tracked over time. The sample was peripheral blood. This TCR was recovered from a man between 60 and 75 years old with COVID-19, enrolled during active disease.

The CDR3 bases are TGTGCCAGCAGCCAAGATGGGGCTGTTGGCGAGCAGTACTTC. Translating gives CASSQDGAVGEQYF. The J gene is TRBJ2-7, the V gene TRBV4-2; D perhaps matches TRBD1 (5 bases). With 0 bases removed from V and 6 bases from J, the gap between germline ends came to 12 bases. This CDR3 is built from 14 residues. The germline gives CDR1 LGHNA, CDR2 YNFKEQ.